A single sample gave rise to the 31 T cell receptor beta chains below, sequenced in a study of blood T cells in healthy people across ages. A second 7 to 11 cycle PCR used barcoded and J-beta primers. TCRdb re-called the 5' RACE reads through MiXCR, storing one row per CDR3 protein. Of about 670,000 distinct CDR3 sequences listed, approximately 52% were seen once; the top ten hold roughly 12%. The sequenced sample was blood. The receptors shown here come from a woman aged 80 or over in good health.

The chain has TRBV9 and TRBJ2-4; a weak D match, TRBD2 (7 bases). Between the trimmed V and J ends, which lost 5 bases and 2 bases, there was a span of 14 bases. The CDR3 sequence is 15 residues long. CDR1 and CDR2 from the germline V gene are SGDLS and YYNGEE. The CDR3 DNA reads TGTGCCAGCAGTGGAGGGGGGGCCTCCAAAAACATTCAGTACTTC. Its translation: CASSGGGASKNIQYF.

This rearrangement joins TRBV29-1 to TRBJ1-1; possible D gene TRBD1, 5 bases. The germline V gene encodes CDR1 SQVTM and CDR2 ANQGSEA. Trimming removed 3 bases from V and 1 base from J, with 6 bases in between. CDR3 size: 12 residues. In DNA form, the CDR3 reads TGCAGCGTTGAGGGGGGGAACACTGAAGCTTTCTTT. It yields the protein CSVEGGNTEAFF.

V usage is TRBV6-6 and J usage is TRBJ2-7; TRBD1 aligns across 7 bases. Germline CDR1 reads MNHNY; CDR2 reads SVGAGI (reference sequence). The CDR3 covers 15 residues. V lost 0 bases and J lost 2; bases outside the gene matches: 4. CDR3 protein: CASSYSNRGPYEQYF. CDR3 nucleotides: TGTGCCAGCAGTTACTCGAACAGGGGTCCCTACGAGCAGTACTTC.

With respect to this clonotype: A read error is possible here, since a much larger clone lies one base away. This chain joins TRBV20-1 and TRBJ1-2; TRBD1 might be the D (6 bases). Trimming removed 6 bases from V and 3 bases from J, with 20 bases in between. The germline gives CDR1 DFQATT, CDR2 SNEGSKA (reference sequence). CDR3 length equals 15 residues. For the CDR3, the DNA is TGCAGTGCACCCGGGCTGGGCAGGGGACACTATGGCTACACCTTC. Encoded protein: CSAPGLGRGHYGYTF.

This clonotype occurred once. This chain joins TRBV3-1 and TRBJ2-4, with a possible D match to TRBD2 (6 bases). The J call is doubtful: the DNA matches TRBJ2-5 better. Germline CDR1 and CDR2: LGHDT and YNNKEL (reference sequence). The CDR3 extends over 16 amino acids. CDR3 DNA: TGTGCCAGCAGCTTTGGGCGGGGCCGCTTACAAGAGACCCAGTACTTC. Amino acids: CASSFGRGRLQETQYF.

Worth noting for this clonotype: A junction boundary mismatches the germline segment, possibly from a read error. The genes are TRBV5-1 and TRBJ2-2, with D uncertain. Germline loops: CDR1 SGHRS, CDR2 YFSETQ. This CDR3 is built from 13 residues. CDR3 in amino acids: CTSSFDFTGELFF. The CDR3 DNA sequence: TGCACCAGCAGCTTCGACTTCACCGGGGAGCTGTTTTTT.

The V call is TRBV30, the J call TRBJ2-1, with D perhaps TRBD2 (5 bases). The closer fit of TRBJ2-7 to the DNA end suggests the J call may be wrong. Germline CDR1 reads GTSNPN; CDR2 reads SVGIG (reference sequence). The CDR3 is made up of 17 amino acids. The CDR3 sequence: CAWSYRGLASSYNEQYF. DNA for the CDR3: TGTGCCTGGAGCTATAGAGGGCTAGCTAGCTCCTACAATGAGCAGTACTTC.

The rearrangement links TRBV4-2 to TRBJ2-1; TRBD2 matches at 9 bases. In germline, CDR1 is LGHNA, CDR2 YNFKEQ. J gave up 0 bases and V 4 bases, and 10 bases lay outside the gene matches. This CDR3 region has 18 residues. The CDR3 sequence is CASSPTLAGLSSYNEQFF. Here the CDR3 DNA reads TGTGCCAGCAGCCCAACACTAGCGGGCCTTAGCTCCTACAATGAGCAGTTCTTC.

CDR3 in DNA: TGCAGTGCTAGAGATCGAGCGGGGACAAACTACAATGAGCAGTTCTTC. Encoded protein: CSARDRAGTNYNEQFF. The chain is built from TRBV20-1 and TRBJ2-1; a possible D gene is TRBD2 (7 bases). The germline V gene has CDR1 DFQATT and CDR2 SNEGSKA (reference sequence). The CDR3 covers 16 residues. Trimming pared 0 bases from V and 3 bases from J, leaving 15 bases between.

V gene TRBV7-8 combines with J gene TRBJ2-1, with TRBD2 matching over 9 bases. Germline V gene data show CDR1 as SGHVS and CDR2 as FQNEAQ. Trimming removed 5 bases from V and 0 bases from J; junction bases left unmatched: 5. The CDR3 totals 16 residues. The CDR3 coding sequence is TGTGCCAGCAGCCCGCATAGCGGGAGCTCCTACAATGAGCAGTTCTTC. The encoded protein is CASSPHSGSSYNEQFF. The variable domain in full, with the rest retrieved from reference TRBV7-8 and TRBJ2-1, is GAGVSQSPRYKVAKRGQDVALRCDPISGHVSLFWYQQALGQGPEFLTYFQNEAQLDKSGLPSDRFFAERPEGSVSTLKIQRTQQEDSAVYLCASSPHSGSSYNEQFFGPGTRLTVL.

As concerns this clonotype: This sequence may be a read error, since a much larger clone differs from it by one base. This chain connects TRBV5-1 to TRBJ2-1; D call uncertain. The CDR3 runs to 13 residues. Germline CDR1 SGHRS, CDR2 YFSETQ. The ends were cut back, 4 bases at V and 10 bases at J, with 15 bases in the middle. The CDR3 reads CASSARLAHEQFF. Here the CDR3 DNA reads TGCGCCAGCAGCGCAAGACTGGCGCACGAGCAGTTCTTC. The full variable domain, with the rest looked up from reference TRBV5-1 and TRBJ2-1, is KAGVTQTPRYLIKTRGQQVTLSCSPISGHRSVSWYQQTPGQGLQFLFEYFSETQRNKGNFPGRFSGRQFSNSRSEMNVSTLELGDSALYLCASSARLAHEQFFGPGTRLTVL.

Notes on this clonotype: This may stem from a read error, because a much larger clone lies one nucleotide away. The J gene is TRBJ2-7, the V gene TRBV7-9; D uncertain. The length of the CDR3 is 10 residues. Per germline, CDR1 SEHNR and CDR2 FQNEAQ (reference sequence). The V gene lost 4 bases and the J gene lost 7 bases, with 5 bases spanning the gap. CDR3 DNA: TGTGCCAGCAGCTCAAGTGAGCAGTACTTC. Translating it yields CASSSSEQYF.

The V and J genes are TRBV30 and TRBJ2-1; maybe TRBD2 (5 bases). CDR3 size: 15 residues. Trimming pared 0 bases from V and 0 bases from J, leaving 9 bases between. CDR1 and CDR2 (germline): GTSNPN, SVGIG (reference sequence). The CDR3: CAWSVSSASYNEQFF. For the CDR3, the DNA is TGTGCCTGGAGTGTTAGTAGCGCCTCCTACAATGAGCAGTTCTTC.

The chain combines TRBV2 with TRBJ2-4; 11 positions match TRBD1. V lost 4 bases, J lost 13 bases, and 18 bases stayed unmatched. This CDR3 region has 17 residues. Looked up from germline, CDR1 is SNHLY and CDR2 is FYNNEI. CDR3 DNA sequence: TGTGCCAGCAGTGGCTTCCGGACAGGGGGCGGTTACAATGAGCAGTACTTC. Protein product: CASSGFRTGGGYNEQYF.

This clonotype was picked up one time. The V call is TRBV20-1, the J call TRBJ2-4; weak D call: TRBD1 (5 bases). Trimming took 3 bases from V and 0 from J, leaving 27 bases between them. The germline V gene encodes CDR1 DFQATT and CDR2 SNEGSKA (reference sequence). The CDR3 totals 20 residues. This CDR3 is CSASNLHRKLRDQAKNIQYF. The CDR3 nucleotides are TGCAGTGCTAGCAATTTGCATCGTAAGCTCAGGGATCAAGCCAAAAACATTCAGTACTTC.

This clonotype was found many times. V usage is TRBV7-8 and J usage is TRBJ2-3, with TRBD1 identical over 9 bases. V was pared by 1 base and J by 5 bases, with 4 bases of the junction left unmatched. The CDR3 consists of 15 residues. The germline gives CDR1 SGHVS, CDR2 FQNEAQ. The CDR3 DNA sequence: TGTGCCAGCAGCTTAGACAGGGGGCGGGGAGATACGCAGTATTTT. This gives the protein CASSLDRGRGDTQYF.

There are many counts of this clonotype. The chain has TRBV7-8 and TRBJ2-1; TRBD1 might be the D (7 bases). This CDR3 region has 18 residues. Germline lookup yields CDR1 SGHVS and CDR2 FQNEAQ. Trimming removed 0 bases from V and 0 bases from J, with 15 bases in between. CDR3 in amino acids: CASSLALSGGNSYNEQFF. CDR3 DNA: TGTGCCAGCAGCTTAGCCCTATCAGGGGGGAACTCCTACAATGAGCAGTTCTTC.

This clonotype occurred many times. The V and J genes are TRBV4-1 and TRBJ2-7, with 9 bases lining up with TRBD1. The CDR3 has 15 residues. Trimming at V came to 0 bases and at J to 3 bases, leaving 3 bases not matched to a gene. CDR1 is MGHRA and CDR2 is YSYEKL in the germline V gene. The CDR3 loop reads CASSQEGTGHYEQYF. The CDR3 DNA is TGCGCCAGCAGCCAAGAAGGGACAGGGCACTACGAGCAGTACTTC.

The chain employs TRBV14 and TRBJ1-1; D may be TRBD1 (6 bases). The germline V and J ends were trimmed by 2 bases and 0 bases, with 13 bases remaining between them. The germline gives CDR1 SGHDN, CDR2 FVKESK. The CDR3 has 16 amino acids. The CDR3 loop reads CASSQRVGGVNTEAFF. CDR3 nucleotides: TGTGCCAGCAGCCAACGAGTTGGGGGCGTGAACACTGAAGCTTTCTTT.

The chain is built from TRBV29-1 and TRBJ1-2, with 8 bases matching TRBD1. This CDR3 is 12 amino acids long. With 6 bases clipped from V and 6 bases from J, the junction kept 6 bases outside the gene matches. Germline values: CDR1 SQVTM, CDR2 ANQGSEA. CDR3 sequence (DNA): TGCAGCGTGATGGGACAGGTTAATGGCTACACCTTC. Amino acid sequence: CSVMGQVNGYTF.

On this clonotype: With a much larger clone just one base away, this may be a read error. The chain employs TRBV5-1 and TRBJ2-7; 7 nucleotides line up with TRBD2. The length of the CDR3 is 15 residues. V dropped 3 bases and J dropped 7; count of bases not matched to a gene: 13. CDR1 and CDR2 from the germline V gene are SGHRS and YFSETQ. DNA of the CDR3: TGCGCCAGCAGCTCAGGACTAGATGGGTACAATGAGCAGTACTTC. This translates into CASSSGLDGYNEQYF. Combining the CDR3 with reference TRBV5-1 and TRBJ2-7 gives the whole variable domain KAGVTQTPRYLIKTRGQQVTLSCSPISGHRSVSWYQQTPGQGLQFLFEYFSETQRNKGNFPGRFSGRQFSNSRSEMNVSTLELGDSALYLCASSSGLDGYNEQYFGPGTRLTVT.

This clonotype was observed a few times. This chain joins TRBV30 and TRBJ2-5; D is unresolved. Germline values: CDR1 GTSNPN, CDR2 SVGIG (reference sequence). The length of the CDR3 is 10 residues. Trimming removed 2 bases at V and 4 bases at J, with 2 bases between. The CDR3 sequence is CAWSLETQYF. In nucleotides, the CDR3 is TGTGCCTGGAGTCTAGAGACCCAGTACTTC.

The CDR3 DNA follows: TGTGCCAGTAGTATTGGGATGGTCAATCAGCCCCAGCATTTT. It yields the protein CASSIGMVNQPQHF. The genes are TRBV19 and TRBJ1-5; D is uncertain. Looked up from germline, CDR1 is LNHDA and CDR2 is SQIVND (reference sequence). The V gene lost 3 bases and the J gene lost 3 bases, with 9 bases spanning the gap. There are 14 residues in the CDR3.

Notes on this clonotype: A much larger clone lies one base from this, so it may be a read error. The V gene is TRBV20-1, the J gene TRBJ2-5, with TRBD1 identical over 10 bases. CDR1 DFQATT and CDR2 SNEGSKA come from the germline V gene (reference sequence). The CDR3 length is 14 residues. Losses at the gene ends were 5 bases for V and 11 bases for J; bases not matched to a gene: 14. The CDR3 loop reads CSAGRDRGYNEQYF. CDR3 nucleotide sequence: TGCAGTGCTGGACGGGACAGGGGATACAATGAGCAGTACTTC.

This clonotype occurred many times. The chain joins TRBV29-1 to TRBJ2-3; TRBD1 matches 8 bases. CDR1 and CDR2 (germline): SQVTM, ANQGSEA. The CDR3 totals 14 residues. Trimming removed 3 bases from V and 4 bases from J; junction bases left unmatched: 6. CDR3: CSVDRGLGADTQYF. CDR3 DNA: TGCAGCGTTGACAGGGGGCTTGGCGCAGATACGCAGTATTTT.

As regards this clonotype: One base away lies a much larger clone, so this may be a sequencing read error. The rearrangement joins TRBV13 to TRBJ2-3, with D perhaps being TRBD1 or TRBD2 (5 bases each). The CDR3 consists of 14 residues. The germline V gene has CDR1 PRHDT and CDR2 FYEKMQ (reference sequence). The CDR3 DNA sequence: TGTGCCAGCAGCCCCAGGGAGTTAACAGATACGCGGTATTTT. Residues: CASSPRELTDTRYF. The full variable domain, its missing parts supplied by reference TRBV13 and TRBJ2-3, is AAGVIQSPRHLIKEKRETATLKCYPIPRHDTVYWYQQGPGQDPQFLISFYEKMQSDKGSIPDRFSAQQFSDYHSELNMSSLELGDSALYFCASSPRELTDTRYFGPGTRLTVL.

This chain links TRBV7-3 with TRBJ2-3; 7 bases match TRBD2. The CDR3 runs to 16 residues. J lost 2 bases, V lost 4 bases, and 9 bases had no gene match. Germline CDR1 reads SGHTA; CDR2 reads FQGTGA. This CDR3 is CASSSRPAGLTDTQYF. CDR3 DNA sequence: TGTGCCAGCAGCTCCCGGCCAGCGGGGCTCACAGATACGCAGTATTTT.

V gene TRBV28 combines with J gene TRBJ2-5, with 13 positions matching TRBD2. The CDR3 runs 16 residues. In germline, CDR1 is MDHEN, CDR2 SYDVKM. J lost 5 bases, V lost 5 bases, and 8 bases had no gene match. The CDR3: CASSPTSGRAGETQYF. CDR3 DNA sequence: TGTGCCAGCAGTCCAACTAGCGGGAGGGCCGGTGAGACCCAGTACTTC.

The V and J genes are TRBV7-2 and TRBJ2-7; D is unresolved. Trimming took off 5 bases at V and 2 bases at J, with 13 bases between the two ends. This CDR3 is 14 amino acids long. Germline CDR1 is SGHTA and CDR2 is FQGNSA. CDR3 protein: CASSQAGSAYEQYF. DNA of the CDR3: TGTGCCAGCAGCCAGGCAGGATCGGCCTACGAGCAGTACTTC.

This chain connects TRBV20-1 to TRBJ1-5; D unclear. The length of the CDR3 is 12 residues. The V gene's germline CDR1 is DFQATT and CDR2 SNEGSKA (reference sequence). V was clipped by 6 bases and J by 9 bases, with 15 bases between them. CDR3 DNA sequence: TGCAGTGCCCCGACGGGGTTAGGGCCCCAGCATTTT. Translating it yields CSAPTGLGPQHF.

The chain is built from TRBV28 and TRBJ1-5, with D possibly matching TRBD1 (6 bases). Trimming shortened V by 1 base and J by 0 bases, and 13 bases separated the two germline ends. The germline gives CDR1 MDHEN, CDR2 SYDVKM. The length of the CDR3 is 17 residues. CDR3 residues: CASSLFVAGDSNQPQHF. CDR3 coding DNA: TGTGCCAGCAGTTTATTTGTGGCAGGGGATAGCAATCAGCCCCAGCATTTT.